A selection of T cell receptor beta chains follows, all from one sample in a study of identical twins. Using its own MiXCR run on the 5' RACE reads, TCRdb lists one record per CDR3 protein. The sample has fewer than 250,000 distinct CDR3 sequences, about 7% seen once. These data were also reused for a study on yellow fever vaccine responses in identical twins.

The sample taken for sequencing was memory (CD45RO+) T cells sorted from blood. These receptors originate from a young woman in good health. CDR3s leave out the opening cysteine and the closing phenylalanine or tryptophan. A D gene is named only where the DNA matches it firmly.

d_call: .
v_call: TRBV7-8
j_call: TRBJ2-2
cdr3_aa: ASSFRDGGELF

d_call: TRBD2
v_call: TRBV10-3
j_call: TRBJ2-5
cdr3_aa: AISTGTSVETQY

d_call: TRBD1
v_call: TRBV6-1
j_call: TRBJ2-1
cdr3_aa: ASSALIGQGYNEQF

d_call: .
v_call: TRBV12-3/TRBV12-4
j_call: TRBJ2-1
cdr3_aa: ASRGSGGTQPYNEQF

d_call: .
v_call: TRBV3-1
j_call: TRBJ1-2
cdr3_aa: ASSSYRDGYT

d_call: TRBD2
v_call: TRBV5-1
j_call: TRBJ2-7
cdr3_aa: ASSYLTSGSSYEQY

d_call: .
v_call: TRBV9
j_call: TRBJ2-7
cdr3_aa: ASSVDPGNSYEQY

d_call: .
v_call: TRBV6-2/TRBV6-3
j_call: TRBJ2-3
cdr3_aa: ASSRRTADTQY

d_call: TRBD1
v_call: TRBV3-1
j_call: TRBJ1-1
cdr3_aa: ASSPTGTGTEAF

d_call: .
v_call: TRBV29-1
j_call: TRBJ2-7
cdr3_aa: SPSRGIKEQY

d_call: .
v_call: TRBV18
j_call: TRBJ2-1
cdr3_aa: ASSPFKGGAGSYNEQF

d_call: .
v_call: TRBV12-3/TRBV12-4
j_call: TRBJ1-1
cdr3_aa: ASSFGPPNTEAF

d_call: .
v_call: TRBV18
j_call: TRBJ2-2
cdr3_aa: ASSELPSTNTGELF

d_call: TRBD1
v_call: TRBV5-1
j_call: TRBJ1-1
cdr3_aa: ASTRQGTMVRNTEAF

d_call: .
v_call: TRBV27
j_call: TRBJ1-1
cdr3_aa: ASRGSREFGTEAF

d_call: TRBD2
v_call: TRBV12-3/TRBV12-4
j_call: TRBJ2-3
cdr3_aa: ASSLRLAGGTDTQY

d_call: TRBD1
v_call: TRBV11-1
j_call: TRBJ2-5
cdr3_aa: ASSATGVQETQY

d_call: .
v_call: TRBV2
j_call: TRBJ1-2
cdr3_aa: ASSGREYGYT

d_call: TRBD2
v_call: TRBV5-1
j_call: TRBJ2-1
cdr3_aa: ASSPRLAGRSYNEQF

d_call: TRBD1
v_call: TRBV20-1
j_call: TRBJ1-5
cdr3_aa: SARGTGSLGGQPQH

d_call: .
v_call: TRBV3-1
j_call: TRBJ1-1
cdr3_aa: ASSQAERMNTEAF

d_call: .
v_call: TRBV7-9
j_call: TRBJ2-3
cdr3_aa: ASSPRQGLMTDTQY

d_call: TRBD2
v_call: TRBV5-1
j_call: TRBJ2-1
cdr3_aa: ASSSSTSGTYNEQF

d_call: .
v_call: TRBV5-1
j_call: TRBJ2-4
cdr3_aa: ASRETAARVDIQY

d_call: TRBD1
v_call: TRBV19
j_call: TRBJ2-1
cdr3_aa: ASSSAGGPGEQF

d_call: TRBD2
v_call: TRBV29-1
j_call: TRBJ2-7
cdr3_aa: SIRDYTYEQY

d_call: TRBD2
v_call: TRBV28
j_call: TRBJ2-1
cdr3_aa: ASRTTSGDNEQF

d_call: TRBD2
v_call: TRBV20-1
j_call: TRBJ2-5
cdr3_aa: SALLAGGRETQY

d_call: TRBD1
v_call: TRBV12-3/TRBV12-4
j_call: TRBJ1-1
cdr3_aa: ASSWRTGVGTEAF

d_call: TRBD2
v_call: TRBV5-1
j_call: TRBJ2-7
cdr3_aa: ASSHPHSGSHEQY

d_call: .
v_call: TRBV20-1
j_call: TRBJ1-1
cdr3_aa: SLVGGTNTEAF

d_call: .
v_call: TRBV3-1
j_call: TRBJ2-1
cdr3_aa: ASRSAPHNEQF

d_call: TRBD2
v_call: TRBV20-1
j_call: TRBJ2-1
cdr3_aa: SARLERGGYNEQF

d_call: .
v_call: TRBV12-3/TRBV12-4
j_call: TRBJ1-6
cdr3_aa: ASGRGTGSNSPLH

d_call: .
v_call: TRBV5-1
j_call: TRBJ2-6
cdr3_aa: ASSLDWVSGANVLT

d_call: .
v_call: TRBV6-1
j_call: TRBJ2-3
cdr3_aa: ASSESGGIRYATQY

d_call: .
v_call: TRBV25-1
j_call: TRBJ2-7
cdr3_aa: ASSVDSLTYEQY

d_call: TRBD2
v_call: TRBV5-6
j_call: TRBJ2-1
cdr3_aa: ASSLGLAGAPKYNEQF

d_call: TRBD1
v_call: TRBV7-9
j_call: TRBJ1-1
cdr3_aa: ASSLGQGARGTEAF

d_call: TRBD1
v_call: TRBV27
j_call: TRBJ1-2
cdr3_aa: ASSRTGTGNYGYT

d_call: .
v_call: TRBV2
j_call: TRBJ1-1
cdr3_aa: ASRETGITEAF

d_call: TRBD1
v_call: TRBV10-3
j_call: TRBJ2-7
cdr3_aa: ASWDRGGYEQY

d_call: TRBD1
v_call: TRBV7-9
j_call: TRBJ2-1
cdr3_aa: ASSLQGQTEQF

d_call: .
v_call: TRBV3-1
j_call: TRBJ2-2
cdr3_aa: ASSLQGWAGELF

d_call: TRBD1
v_call: TRBV5-5
j_call: TRBJ2-3
cdr3_aa: ASVRQGVIPDTQY

d_call: .
v_call: TRBV20-1
j_call: TRBJ1-2
cdr3_aa: SAVGALGYGYT

d_call: .
v_call: TRBV27
j_call: TRBJ2-7
cdr3_aa: ASSPRTGEQY

d_call: TRBD1
v_call: TRBV24-1
j_call: TRBJ1-1
cdr3_aa: ATSDSPRTGRLVLNTEAF

d_call: .
v_call: TRBV5-1
j_call: TRBJ1-1
cdr3_aa: ASSLWGYTEAF

d_call: TRBD1
v_call: TRBV28
j_call: TRBJ1-5
cdr3_aa: ASSPSGQGGYQPQH

d_call: TRBD2
v_call: TRBV5-1
j_call: TRBJ2-5
cdr3_aa: ASSLTPGGAGETQY

d_call: TRBD2
v_call: TRBV11-1
j_call: TRBJ2-2
cdr3_aa: ASSSSGRNTGELF

d_call: .
v_call: TRBV29-1
j_call: TRBJ2-1
cdr3_aa: SVVALTYNEQF

d_call: .
v_call: TRBV11-2
j_call: TRBJ2-3
cdr3_aa: ASSPLWGPSTDTQY

d_call: .
v_call: TRBV6-5
j_call: TRBJ2-2
cdr3_aa: ASSLGLLPPTGELF

d_call: .
v_call: TRBV29-1
j_call: TRBJ2-1
cdr3_aa: SVEILGYEQF

d_call: .
v_call: TRBV5-1
j_call: TRBJ2-1
cdr3_aa: ASSLGAVPHNEQF

d_call: .
v_call: TRBV28
j_call: TRBJ2-1
cdr3_aa: ASSLPGSGYNEQF

d_call: TRBD2
v_call: TRBV28
j_call: TRBJ2-1
cdr3_aa: ASSPPGLADNEQF

d_call: .
v_call: TRBV5-1
j_call: TRBJ1-4
cdr3_aa: ASSLVGKSLLF